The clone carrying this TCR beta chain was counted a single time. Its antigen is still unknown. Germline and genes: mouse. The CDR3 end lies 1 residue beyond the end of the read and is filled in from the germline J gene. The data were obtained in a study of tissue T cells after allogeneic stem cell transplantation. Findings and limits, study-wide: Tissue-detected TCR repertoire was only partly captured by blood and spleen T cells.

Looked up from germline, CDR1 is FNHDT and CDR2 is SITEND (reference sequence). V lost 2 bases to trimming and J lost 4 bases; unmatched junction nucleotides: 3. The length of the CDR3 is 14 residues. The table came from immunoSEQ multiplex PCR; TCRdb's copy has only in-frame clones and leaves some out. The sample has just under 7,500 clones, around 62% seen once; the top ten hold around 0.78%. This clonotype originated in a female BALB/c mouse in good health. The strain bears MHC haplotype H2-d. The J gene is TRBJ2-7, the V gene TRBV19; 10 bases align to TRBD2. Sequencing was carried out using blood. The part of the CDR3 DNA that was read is TGTGCCAGCAGTATTGGACTGGGGGATTATGAACAGTAC. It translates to CASSIGLGDYEQY. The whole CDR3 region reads CASSIGLGDYEQYF.